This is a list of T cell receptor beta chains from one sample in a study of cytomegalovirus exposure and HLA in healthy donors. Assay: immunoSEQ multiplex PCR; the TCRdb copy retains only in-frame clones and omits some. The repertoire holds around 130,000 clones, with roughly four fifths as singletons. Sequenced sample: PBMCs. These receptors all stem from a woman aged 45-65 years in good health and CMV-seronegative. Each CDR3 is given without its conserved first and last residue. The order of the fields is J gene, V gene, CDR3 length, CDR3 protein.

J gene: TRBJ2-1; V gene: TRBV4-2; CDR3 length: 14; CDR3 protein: ASSQDIQREFNEQF
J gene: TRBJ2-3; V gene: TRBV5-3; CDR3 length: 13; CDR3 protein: ARSIPEELTDTQY
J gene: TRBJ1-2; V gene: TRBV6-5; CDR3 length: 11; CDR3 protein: ASSYSPGHGYT
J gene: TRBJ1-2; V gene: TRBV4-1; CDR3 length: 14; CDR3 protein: ASSRPNEIPHYGYT
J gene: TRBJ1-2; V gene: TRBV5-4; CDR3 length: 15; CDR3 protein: ASSLEATGRVDYGYT
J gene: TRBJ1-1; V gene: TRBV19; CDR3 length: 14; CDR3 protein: ASSIGQGNRNTEAF
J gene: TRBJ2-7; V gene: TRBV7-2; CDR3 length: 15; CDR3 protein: ASSLEGLAGGNYEQY
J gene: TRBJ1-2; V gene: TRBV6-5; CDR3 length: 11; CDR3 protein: ASSRTLNYGYT
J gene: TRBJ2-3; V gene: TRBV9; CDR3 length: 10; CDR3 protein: ASSDSADTQY
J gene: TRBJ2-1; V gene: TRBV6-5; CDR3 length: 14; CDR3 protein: ASSYSISGIHNEQF
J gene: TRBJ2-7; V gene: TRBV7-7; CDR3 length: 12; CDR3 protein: ASSPGTGSYEQY
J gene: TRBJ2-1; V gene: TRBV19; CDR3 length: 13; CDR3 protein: ASSLAGNQYNEQF
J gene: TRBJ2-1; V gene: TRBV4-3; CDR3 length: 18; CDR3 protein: ASSQEGLAGVGAMVNEQF
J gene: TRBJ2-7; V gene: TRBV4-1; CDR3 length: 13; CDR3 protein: ASSQETGLAYEQY
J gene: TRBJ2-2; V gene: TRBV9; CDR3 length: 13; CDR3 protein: ASSVGQGATGELF
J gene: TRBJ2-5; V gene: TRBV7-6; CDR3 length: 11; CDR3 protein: ASSLDGEETQY
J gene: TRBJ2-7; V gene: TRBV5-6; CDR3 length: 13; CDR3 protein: ASSFPGLAAYEQY
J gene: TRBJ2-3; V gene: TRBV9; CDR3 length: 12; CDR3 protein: ASSVAGAEHTQY
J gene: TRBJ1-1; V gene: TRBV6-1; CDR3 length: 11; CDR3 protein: ASSKQGSTEAF
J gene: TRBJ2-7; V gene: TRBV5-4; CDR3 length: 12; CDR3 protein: ASSYQGIGVEQY
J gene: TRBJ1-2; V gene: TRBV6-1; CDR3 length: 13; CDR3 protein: ATRSPGQPKESYT
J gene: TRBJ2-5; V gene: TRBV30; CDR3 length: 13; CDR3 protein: ATLVGTSLGETQY
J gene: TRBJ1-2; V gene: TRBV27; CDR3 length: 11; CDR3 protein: ASRSGAGGGYT
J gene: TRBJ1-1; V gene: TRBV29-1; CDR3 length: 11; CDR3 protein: SVGQGARTEAF
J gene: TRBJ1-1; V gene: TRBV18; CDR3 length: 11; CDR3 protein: ASSPGLDTEAF
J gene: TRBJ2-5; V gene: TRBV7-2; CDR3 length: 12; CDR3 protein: ASSLSGGRETQY
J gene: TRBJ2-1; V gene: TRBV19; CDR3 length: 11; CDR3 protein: ASSIGGLAGQF
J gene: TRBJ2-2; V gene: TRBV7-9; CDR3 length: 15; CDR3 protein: SSSFARGLENTGELF
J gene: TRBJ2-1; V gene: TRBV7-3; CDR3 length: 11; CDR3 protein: ASSLAGANEQF
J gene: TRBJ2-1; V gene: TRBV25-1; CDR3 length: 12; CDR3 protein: ASSDPRVYNEQF
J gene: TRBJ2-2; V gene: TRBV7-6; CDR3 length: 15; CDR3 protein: ASSSHPRTANTGELF
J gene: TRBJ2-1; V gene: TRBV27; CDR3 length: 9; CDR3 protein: ASRLQYEQF
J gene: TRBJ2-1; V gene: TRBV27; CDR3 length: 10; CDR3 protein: ASRPRFNEQF
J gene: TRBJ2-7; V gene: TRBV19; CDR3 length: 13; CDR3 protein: ASSIAGTGVSEQY
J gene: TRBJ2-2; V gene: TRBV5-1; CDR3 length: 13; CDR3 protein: ASSFLPEGTGELF
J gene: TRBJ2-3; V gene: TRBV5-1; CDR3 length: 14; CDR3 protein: ASSRTTSASTDTQY
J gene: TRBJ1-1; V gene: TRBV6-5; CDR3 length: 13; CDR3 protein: ASSYGDRADTEAF
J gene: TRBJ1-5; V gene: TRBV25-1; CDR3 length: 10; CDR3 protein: ASRQGWQPQH
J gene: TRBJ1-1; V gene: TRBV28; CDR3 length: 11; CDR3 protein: ASDRGLNTEAF
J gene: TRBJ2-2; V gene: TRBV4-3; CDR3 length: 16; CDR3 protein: ASSQELAGGINTGELF
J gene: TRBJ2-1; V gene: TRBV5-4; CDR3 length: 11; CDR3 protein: ASSFPFRSEQF
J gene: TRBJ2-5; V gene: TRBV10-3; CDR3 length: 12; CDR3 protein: AISGLDPGETQY
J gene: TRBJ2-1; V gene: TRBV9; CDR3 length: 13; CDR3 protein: ASSVGSGIADEQF
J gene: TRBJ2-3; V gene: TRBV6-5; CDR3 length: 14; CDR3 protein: ASSYLAGGPTDTQY
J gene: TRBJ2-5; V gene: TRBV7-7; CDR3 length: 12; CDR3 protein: ASSSGTVQETQY
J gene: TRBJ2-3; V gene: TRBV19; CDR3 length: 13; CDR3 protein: ASRFMDIGTDTQY
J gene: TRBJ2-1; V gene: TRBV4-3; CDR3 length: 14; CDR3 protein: ASSLGTSGDYNEQF
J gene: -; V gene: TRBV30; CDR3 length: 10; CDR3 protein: AWSVSGNEQY
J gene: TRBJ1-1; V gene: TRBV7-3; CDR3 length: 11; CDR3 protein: ASNNGPNTEAF
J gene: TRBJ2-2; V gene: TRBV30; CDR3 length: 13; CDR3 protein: AWNRGLANTGELF
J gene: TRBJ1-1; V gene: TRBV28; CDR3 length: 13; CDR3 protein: ASSSAVAGKTEAF
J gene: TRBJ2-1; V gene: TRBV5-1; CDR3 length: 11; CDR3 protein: ASSLVIDNEQF
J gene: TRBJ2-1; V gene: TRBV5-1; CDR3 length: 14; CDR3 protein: ASSLVFGSSYNEQF
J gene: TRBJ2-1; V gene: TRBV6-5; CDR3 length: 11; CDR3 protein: ASSLAAYNEQF
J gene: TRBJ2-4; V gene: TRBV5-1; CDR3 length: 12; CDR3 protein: ASSMGEGKNIQY